This T cell receptor (beta chain) was sequenced for a study of blood T cell repertoires in COVID-19. Study at large: Nucleic acid was either cDNA or gDNA, and it came from T cells, B-cell-depleted T cells, or PBMCs.

Losses at the gene ends were 4 bases for V and 4 bases for J; bases not matched to a gene: 6. There are 17 residues in the CDR3. Looked up from germline, CDR1 is SNHLY and CDR2 is FYNNEI. Sequenced by immunoSEQ multiplex PCR; TCRdb stores in-frame clones only, minus some. The profile shows about 380,000 clones, around 87% of them singletons. Cohort placement rested on clinical history that participants reported themselves. What the recovered Cohort 3 donors had was two negative PCRs, clearance, or symptom resolution. What was sequenced was PBMCs or T cells enriched from blood (not recorded which). The rearrangement links TRBV2 to TRBJ2-2, with 13 positions matching TRBD2. The sequence was obtained from a man aged 25 to 40 who had recovered from COVID-19. The CDR3 DNA reads as TGTGCCAGCAGTGTACTAGCGGGGGGGCGAGTCACCGGGGAGCTGTTTTTT. Its protein is CASSVLAGGRVTGELFF.